These T cell receptor beta chains were read from a single sample in a study of cytomegalovirus exposure and HLA in healthy donors. TCRdb's copy holds only in-frame clones and misses some; the assay was immunoSEQ multiplex PCR. The sample carries roughly 34,000 clones, about 72% recorded once. Material: PBMCs. Receptors were obtained from a man aged 30 to 39 in good health and CMV-seronegative. Each CDR3 is given without its conserved first and last residue. D genes are given only for firm matches.

J gene | D gene | V gene | CDR3 protein
TRBJ2-1 | TRBD2 | TRBV7-7 | ASGRRLAGNDEQF
TRBJ2-7 | TRBD2 | TRBV4-1 | ASSPSRLAAYEQY
TRBJ1-4 | . | TRBV23-1 | ASSQPDSWNGFWF
TRBJ2-3 | . | TRBV5-1 | ASSPTAGPRADTQY
TRBJ1-1 | . | TRBV5-1 | ASSSGHNMLTEAF
TRBJ1-5 | TRBD1 | TRBV6-1 | ASGQGAGNQPQH
TRBJ2-7 | TRBD2 | TRBV6-5 | ASSSVAGGPEQY
TRBJ2-7 | . | TRBV27 | ASSLGGLSYEQY
TRBJ2-2 | TRBD1 | TRBV4-2 | ASSQIGTGALDGELF
TRBJ1-4 | . | TRBV5-4 | ASSPAGGNEKLF
TRBJ1-5 | . | TRBV29-1 | SVLTGGNQPQH
TRBJ1-6 | . | TRBV5-6 | ASSFYISGISPLH
TRBJ2-1 | TRBD2 | TRBV11-3 | ASSLGRQREGSDNEQF
TRBJ1-4 | . | TRBV7-8 | ASISGARGEKLF
TRBJ2-7 | . | TRBV7-8 | ASSLSSGYHEQY
TRBJ2-1 | . | TRBV10-3 | AISDGMGEVEQF
TRBJ2-6 | . | TRBV25-1 | ASSPQGKYNSGANVLT
TRBJ2-1 | TRBD2 | TRBV6-5 | ASSYEVTSGRNEQF
TRBJ1-5 | . | TRBV11-2 | ASSRQVNQPQH
TRBJ2-2 | . | TRBV18 | ASSPDSKNTGELF
TRBJ1-1 | . | TRBV20-1 | SAREVDMAF
TRBJ1-6 | . | TRBV7-2 | ASSSDGKSPLH
TRBJ2-7 | . | TRBV4-1 | ASSLRWAGPLEQY
TRBJ1-3 | TRBD1 | TRBV2 | ASSDPQGKGNTIY
TRBJ1-1 | TRBD1 | TRBV6-1 | ASDRDRMNTEAF
TRBJ1-1 | . | TRBV5-4 | ASRSDRNTEAF
TRBJ1-4 | TRBD1 | TRBV11-2 | ASRRGTGDEKLF
TRBJ2-7 | . | TRBV27 | ASSLSQGTAYEQY
TRBJ1-1 | . | TRBV28 | ATEPVWAANTEAF
TRBJ2-7 | TRBD2 | TRBV5-6 | ASSLRAFSGSYEQY
TRBJ1-4 | . | TRBV6-6 | ASSSRSTSPEKLF
TRBJ2-3 | TRBD1 | TRBV7-6 | ASSRDRRTDTQY
TRBJ1-4 | TRBD1 | TRBV5-6 | ASSLRQGNEKLF
TRBJ1-6 | . | TRBV2 | ASRRQNRNSPLH
TRBJ2-1 | TRBD1 | TRBV6-4 | ASSEMAGQDNEQF
TRBJ1-1 | . | TRBV5-4 | ASSSGGSRV
TRBJ1-5 | . | TRBV28 | ASSSMSGGYNQPQH
TRBJ1-1 | . | TRBV7-8 | ASNRVGRNTEAF
TRBJ2-1 | TRBD2 | TRBV6-5 | ASRPLAGGRGEQF
TRBJ2-7 | . | TRBV18 | ASSPQGQTYEQY
TRBJ2-5 | . | TRBV18 | ASSRPLGEAPETQY
TRBJ2-5 | TRBD2 | TRBV7-2 | ASSLELAGTQETQY
TRBJ1-2 | . | TRBV9 | ASSAGPGNYGYT
TRBJ1-5 | . | TRBV6-5 | ASSPQDQPQH
TRBJ1-1 | . | TRBV10-2 | ASKLFRGGVTEAF
TRBJ1-1 | . | TRBV4-1 | ASSQVRGAGNTEAF
TRBJ2-1 | . | TRBV19 | ASSIGQNNEQF
TRBJ1-6 | TRBD1 | TRBV28 | ASSLLTTGVSPLH
TRBJ1-2 | . | TRBV25-1 | ASTSSRVPYGYT
TRBJ1-1 | . | TRBV29-1 | STKRGLVTEAF
TRBJ2-7 | TRBD2 | TRBV2 | ASSGPGLAISEQY
TRBJ1-5 | TRBD1 | TRBV7-8 | ASSGDRGNQPQH
TRBJ1-2 | . | TRBV5-4 | ASSRTGGAGYT
TRBJ2-2 | TRBD1 | TRBV9 | ASSEGQGFLGELF
TRBJ1-2 | . | TRBV5-1 | ASSTSQGGHYGYT